The present TCR beta chain was sequenced within a study of blood T cell repertoires in COVID-19. Study at large: Sites across the United States, Italy and Spain contributed samples from acute and convalescent COVID-19. In each case, the material was cDNA or gDNA derived from T cells, B-cell-depleted T cells, or PBMCs.

As originally analysed: Estimated nucleated cell counts came from reference gene primer amplification. Only in-frame clones appear in the TCRdb table, and some are missing; sequencing was by immunoSEQ multiplex PCR. V and J calls and clone size are given by that table; D and trimming were obtained from the DNA. The sample carries 300,000 to 400,000 clones, around 80% recorded once. The receptor's source is a man younger than 40 with active or convalescent COVID-19. The sequenced sample consisted of peripheral blood.

The CDR3 loop is CASRSTGGAETQYF. CDR3 DNA sequence: TGTGCCAGCAGGTCTACCGGGGGGGCCGAGACCCAGTACTTC. This chain joins TRBV7-3 and TRBJ2-5; 8 nucleotides match TRBD2. Looked up from germline, CDR1 is SGHTA and CDR2 is FQGTGA. The length of the CDR3 is 14 residues. V dropped 6 bases and J dropped 5; count of bases not matched to a gene: 8.